Sequencing of this T cell receptor beta chain was carried out in a study of immune evolution from preneoplasia to lung adenocarcinoma. Produced via immunoSEQ multiplex PCR; TCRdb's table is partial and in-frame only. The repertoire holds just over 7,000 clones, with around 79% as singletons. General study findings and limits: From normal lung to invasive adenocarcinoma, top clone frequencies appeared to decrease. Later-stage lesions seemingly showed higher T cell density and diversity than normal lung.

Between about 2014 and 2018, patients underwent resection in Japan or China. Two lung cancer pathologists independently confirmed each histologic diagnosis. Germline V gives CDR1 KGHSH, CDR2 LQKENI. With 5 bases removed from V and 2 bases from J, the gap between germline ends came to 3 bases. This CDR3 comprises 11 residues. A note on this clone: Its matching antigen is unknown.

The receptor was derived from a person aged 70 to 80 with lung adenocarcinoma. This chain connects TRBV18 to TRBJ1-1; D remains unclear. What was sequenced was FFPE adjacent normal lung tissue. In DNA form, the CDR3 reads TGTGCCAGCTCAAAAAACACTGAAGCTTTCTTT. As protein: CASSKNTEAFF.